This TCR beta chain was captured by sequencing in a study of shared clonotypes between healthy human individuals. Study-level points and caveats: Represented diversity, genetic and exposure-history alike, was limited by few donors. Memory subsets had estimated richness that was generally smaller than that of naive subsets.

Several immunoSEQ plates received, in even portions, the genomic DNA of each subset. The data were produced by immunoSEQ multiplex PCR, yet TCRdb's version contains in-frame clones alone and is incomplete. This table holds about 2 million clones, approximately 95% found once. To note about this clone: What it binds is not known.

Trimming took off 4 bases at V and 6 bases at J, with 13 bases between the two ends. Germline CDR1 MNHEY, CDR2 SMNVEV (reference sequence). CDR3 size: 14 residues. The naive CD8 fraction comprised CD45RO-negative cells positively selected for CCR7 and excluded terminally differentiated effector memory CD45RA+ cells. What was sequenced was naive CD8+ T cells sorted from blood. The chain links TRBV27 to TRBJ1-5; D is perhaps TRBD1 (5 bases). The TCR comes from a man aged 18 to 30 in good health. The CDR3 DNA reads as TGTGCCAGCAGTTCGCAGGGTTTTAGTCAGCCCCAGCATTTT. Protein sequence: CASSSQGFSQPQHF.